A single count supports the clone carrying this T cell receptor (beta chain). Each participant's cohort was designated according to participant-reported clinical history. This sample was taken from a study of blood T cell repertoires in COVID-19. For the study at large: Whether acute or convalescent, the COVID-19 samples came from the United States, Italy and Spain. The cDNA or gDNA used as material had been derived from T cells, B-cell-depleted T cells, or PBMCs.

The CDR3 runs to 15 residues. Germline assignment: CDR1 SGHTA and CDR2 FQGNSA. Trimming stripped 1 base from V and 7 bases from J, with 14 bases between. Profiling relied on immunoSEQ multiplex PCR, and the TCRdb table lists in-frame clones only, not all of them. Found here are 250,000 or so clones, more than 70% of them singletons; the top ten hold around 2.5%. Specimen: PBMCs or T cells enriched from blood (not recorded which). J is TRBJ2-1 and V is TRBV7-2; D unclear. The sequence came from a woman between 35 and 50 years old with acute COVID-19. CDR3 nucleotides: TGTGCCAGCAGCTTAGACCCCCGGTCGCGAAATGAGCAGTTCTTC. This encodes CASSLDPRSRNEQFF.